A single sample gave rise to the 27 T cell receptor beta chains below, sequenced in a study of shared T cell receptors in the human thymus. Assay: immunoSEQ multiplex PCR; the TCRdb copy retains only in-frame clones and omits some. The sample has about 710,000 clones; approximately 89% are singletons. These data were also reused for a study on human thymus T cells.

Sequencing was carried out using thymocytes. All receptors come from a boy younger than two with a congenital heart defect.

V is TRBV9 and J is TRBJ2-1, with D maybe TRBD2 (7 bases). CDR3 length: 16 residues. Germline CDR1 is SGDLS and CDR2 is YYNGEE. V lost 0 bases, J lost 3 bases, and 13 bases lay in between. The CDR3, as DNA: TGTGCCAGCAGCGTAGAGAGCGGGGACAACTACAATGAGCAGTTCTTC. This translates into CASSVESGDNYNEQFF.

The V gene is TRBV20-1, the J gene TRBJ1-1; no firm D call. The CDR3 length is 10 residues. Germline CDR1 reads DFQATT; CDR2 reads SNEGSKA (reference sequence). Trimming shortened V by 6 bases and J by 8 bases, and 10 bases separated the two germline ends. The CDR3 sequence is CSAFTYEAFF. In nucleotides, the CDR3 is TGCAGTGCCTTCACCTACGAAGCTTTCTTT.

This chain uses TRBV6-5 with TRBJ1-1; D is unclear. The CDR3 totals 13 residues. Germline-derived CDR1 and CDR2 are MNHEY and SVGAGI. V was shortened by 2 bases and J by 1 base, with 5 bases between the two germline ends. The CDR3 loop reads CASSYQKNTEAFF. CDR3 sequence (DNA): TGTGCCAGCAGTTACCAGAAGAACACTGAAGCTTTCTTT.

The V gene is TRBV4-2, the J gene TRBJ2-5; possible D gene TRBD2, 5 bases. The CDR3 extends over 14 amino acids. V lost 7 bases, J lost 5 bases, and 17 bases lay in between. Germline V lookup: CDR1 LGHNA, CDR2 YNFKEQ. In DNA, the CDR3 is TGTGCCAGCATGTTCAGCGGATTTATTGAGACCCAGTACTTC. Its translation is CASMFSGFIETQYF.

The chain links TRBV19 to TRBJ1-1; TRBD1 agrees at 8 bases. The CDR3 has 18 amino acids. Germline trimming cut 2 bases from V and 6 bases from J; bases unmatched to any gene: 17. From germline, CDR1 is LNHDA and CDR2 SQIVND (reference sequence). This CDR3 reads CASSIYRTGPAGRAEAFF. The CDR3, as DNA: TGTGCCAGTAGTATATATCGGACAGGGCCCGCCGGAAGGGCTGAAGCTTTCTTT.

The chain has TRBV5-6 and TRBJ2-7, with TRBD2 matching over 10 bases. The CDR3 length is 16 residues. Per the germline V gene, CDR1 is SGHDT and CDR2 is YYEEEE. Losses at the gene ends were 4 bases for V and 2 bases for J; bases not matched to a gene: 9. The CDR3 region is CASSTPGTSVTYEQYF. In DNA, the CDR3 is TGTGCCAGCAGCACGCCAGGGACTAGCGTTACCTACGAGCAGTACTTC.

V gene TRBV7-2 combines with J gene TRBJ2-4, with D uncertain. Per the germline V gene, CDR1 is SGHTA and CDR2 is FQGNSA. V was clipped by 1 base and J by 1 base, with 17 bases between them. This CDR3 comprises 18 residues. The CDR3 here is CASSLEPYSLRAKNIQYF. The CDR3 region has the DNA TGTGCCAGCAGCTTAGAGCCGTACAGTCTACGGGCCAAAAACATTCAGTACTTC. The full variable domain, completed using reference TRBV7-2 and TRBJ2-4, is GAGVSQSPSNKVTEKGKDVELRCDPISGHTALYWYRQSLGQGLEFLIYFQGNSAPDKSGLPSDRFSAERTGGSVSTLTIQRTQQEDSAVYLCASSLEPYSLRAKNIQYFGAGTRLSVL.

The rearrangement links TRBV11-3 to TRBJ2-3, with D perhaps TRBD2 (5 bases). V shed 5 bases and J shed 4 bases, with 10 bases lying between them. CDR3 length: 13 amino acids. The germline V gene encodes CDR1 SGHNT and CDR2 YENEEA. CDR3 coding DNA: TGTGCCAGCAGCAGAACGAGGGCAGATACGCAGTATTTT. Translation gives CASSRTRADTQYF. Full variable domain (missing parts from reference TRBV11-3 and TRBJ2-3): EAGVVQSPRYKIIEKKQPVAFWCNPISGHNTLYWYLQNLGQGPELLIRYENEEAVDDSQLPKDRFSAERLKGVDSTLKIQPAELGDSAVYLCASSRTRADTQYFGPGTRLTVL.

CDR3 DNA: TGTGCCAGCAGTTTATATCTAGCGGGAGGGCCGGTCCGCAGGTCCTACGAGCAGTACTTC. This gives the protein CASSLYLAGGPVRRSYEQYF. V and J are TRBV28 and TRBJ2-7, with 12 bases identical to TRBD2. This CDR3 region has 20 residues. The V segment lost 1 base and the J segment 1 base; nucleotides outside the gene matches: 14. From germline, CDR1 is MDHEN and CDR2 SYDVKM.

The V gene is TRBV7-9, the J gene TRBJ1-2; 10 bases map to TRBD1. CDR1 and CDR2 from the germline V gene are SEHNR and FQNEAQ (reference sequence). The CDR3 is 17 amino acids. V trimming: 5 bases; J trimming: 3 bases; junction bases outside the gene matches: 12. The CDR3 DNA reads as TGTGCCAGCAGCCGACTGGGACAGGGGATGTCTTACTATGGCTACACCTTC. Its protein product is CASSRLGQGMSYYGYTF.

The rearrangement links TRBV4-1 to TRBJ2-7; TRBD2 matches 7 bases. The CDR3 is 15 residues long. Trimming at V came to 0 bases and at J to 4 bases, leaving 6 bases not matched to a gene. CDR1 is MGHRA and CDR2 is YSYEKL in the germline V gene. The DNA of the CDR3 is TGCGCCAGCAGCCAAGAAGCAGGGAGGGGTTACGAGCAGTACTTC. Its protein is CASSQEAGRGYEQYF.

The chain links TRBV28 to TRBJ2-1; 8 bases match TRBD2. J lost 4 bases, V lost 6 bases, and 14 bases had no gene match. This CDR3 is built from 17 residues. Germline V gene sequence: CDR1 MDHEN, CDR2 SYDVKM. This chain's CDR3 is CASSLLLPGGHYNEQFF. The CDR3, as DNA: TGTGCCAGCAGCCTCCTCCTACCGGGAGGGCATTACAATGAGCAGTTCTTC.

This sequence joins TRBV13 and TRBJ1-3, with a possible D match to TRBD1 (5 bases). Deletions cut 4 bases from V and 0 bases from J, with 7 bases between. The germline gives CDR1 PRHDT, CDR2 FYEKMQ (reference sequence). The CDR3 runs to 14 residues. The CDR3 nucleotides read TGTGCCAGCAGCTCGGACACCTCTGGAAACACCATATATTTT. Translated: CASSSDTSGNTIYF.

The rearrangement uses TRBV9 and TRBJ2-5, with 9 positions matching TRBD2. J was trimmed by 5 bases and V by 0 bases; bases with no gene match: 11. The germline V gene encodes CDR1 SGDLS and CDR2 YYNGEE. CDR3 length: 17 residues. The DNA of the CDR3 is TGTGCCAGCAGCGTAGTTGGGGTAGCGGGAGCTTCGGAGACCCAGTACTTC. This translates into CASSVVGVAGASETQYF. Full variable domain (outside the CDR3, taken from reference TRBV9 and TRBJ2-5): DSGVTQTPKHLITATGQRVTLRCSPRSGDLSVYWYQQSLDQGLQFLIQYYNGEERAKGNILERFSAQQFPDLHSELNLSSLELGDSALYFCASSVVGVAGASETQYFGPGTRLLVL.

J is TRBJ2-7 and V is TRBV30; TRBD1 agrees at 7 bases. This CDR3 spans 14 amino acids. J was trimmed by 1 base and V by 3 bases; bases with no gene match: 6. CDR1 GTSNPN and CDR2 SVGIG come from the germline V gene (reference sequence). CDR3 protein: CAWRARDSSYEQYF. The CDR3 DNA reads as TGTGCCTGGAGGGCCAGGGACAGTTCCTACGAGCAGTACTTC.

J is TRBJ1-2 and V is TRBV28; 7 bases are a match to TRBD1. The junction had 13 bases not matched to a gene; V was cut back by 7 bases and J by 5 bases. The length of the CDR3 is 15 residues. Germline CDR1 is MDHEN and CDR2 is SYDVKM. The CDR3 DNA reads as TGTGCCAGCACACCCAACAGACTACAGGGGTATGGCTACACCTTC. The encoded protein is CASTPNRLQGYGYTF.

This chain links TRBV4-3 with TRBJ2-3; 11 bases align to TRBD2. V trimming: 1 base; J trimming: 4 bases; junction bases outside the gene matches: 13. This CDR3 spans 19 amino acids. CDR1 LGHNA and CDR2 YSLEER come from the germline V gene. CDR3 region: CASSQGGGALAGDADTQYF. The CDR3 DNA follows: TGCGCCAGCAGCCAAGGGGGAGGGGCACTAGCGGGAGACGCAGATACGCAGTATTTT.

The CDR3 region has the DNA TGTGCCAGCAGTAAAAGGGACAGGGGGGGCGAAAAACTGTTTTTT. Translated: CASSKRDRGGEKLFF. The rearrangement uses TRBV6-1 and TRBJ1-4; 11 positions match TRBD1. With V trimmed by 5 bases and J by 8 bases, 7 bases remained unmatched. The CDR3 has 15 amino acids. CDR1 and CDR2 from the germline V gene are MNHNS and SASEGT.

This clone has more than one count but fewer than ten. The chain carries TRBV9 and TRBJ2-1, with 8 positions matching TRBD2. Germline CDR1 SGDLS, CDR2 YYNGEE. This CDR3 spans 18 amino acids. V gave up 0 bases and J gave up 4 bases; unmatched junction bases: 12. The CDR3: CASSVAQTVSGTYNEQFF. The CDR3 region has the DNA TGTGCCAGCAGCGTAGCCCAGACGGTTAGCGGGACTTACAATGAGCAGTTCTTC.

CDR3 loop: CASSQDSGMNTEAFF. For the CDR3, the DNA is TGCGCCAGCAGCCAAGACTCAGGGATGAACACTGAAGCTTTCTTT. The rearrangement links TRBV4-1 to TRBJ1-1; maybe TRBD1 (5 bases). Germline assignment: CDR1 MGHRA and CDR2 YSYEKL. V was shortened by 0 bases and J by 0 bases, with 8 bases between the two germline ends. The CDR3 loop spans 15 amino acids.

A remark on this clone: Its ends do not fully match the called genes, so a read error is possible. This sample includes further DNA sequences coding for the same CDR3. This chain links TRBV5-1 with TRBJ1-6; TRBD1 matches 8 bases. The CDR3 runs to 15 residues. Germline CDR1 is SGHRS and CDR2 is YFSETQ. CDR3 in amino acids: CASSLQTGDNSPLHF. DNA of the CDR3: TGCGCCAGCAGCCTACAGACAGGGGATAATTCCCCCCTCCACTTT.

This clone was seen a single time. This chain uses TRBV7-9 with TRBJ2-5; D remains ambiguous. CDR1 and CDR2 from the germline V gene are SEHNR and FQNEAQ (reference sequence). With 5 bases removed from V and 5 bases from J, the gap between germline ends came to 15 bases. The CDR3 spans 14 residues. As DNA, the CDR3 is TGTGCCAGCAGCCCCTCCGGGTTTGTGGAGACCCAGTACTTC. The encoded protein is CASSPSGFVETQYF.

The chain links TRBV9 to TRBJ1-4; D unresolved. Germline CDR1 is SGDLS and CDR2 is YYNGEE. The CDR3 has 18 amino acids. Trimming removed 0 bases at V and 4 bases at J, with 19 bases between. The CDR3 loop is CASSVGGPGKGLNEKLFF. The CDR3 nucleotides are TGTGCCAGCAGCGTAGGAGGGCCTGGGAAAGGGCTTAATGAAAAACTGTTTTTT.

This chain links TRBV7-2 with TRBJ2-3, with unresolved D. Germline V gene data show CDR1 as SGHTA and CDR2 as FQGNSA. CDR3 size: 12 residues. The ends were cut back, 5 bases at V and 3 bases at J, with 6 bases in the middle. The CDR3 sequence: CASSQWTDTQYF. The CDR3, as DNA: TGTGCCAGCAGCCAGTGGACAGATACGCAGTATTTT.

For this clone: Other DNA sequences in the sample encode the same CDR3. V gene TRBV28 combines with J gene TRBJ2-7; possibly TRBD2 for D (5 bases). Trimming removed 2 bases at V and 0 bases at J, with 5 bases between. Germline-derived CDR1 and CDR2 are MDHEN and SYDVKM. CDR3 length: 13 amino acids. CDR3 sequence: CASSLGSSYEQYF. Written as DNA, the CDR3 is TGTGCCAGCAGTTTAGGGAGCTCCTACGAGCAGTACTTC.

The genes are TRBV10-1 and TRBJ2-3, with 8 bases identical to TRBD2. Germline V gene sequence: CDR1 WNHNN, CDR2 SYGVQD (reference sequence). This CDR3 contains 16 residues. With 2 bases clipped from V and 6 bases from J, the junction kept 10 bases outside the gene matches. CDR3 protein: CASSEGLAIKADTQYF. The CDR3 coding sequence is TGCGCCAGCAGTGAGGGACTAGCAATTAAGGCGGATACGCAGTATTTT.

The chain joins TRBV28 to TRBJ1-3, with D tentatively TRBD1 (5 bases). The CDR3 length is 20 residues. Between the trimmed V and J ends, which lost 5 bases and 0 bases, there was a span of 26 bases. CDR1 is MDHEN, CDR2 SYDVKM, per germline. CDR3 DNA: TGTGCCAGCAGTCTAAATCCCGAACCACAGGACCGTCGCTCTGGAAACACCATATATTTT. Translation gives CASSLNPEPQDRRSGNTIYF. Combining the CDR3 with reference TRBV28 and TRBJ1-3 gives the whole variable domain DVKVTQSSRYLVKRTGEKVFLECVQDMDHENMFWYRQDPGLGLRLIYFSYDVKMKEKGDIPEGYSVSREKKERFSLILESASTNQTSMYLCASSLNPEPQDRRSGNTIYFGEGSWLTVV.